These 23 T cell receptor beta chains were all obtained from the same sample, sequenced in a study of T-cell memory formation after mild COVID-19. In TCRdb, the 5' RACE reads were re-called with MiXCR into one record per CDR3 protein. The sample records 350,000 to 500,000 distinct CDR3 sequences, roughly 17% being singletons. The sample consisted of PBMCs or a T cell subset sorted from them (not recorded which). The receptors were sampled from a man between 18 and 35 years old who had mild COVID-19 (a few samples of this study predate the infection). Cell type and time point are not known.

This clonotype was observed at least ten times. The V gene is TRBV3-1, the J gene TRBJ1-2; TRBD1 matches 7 bases. Per the germline V gene, CDR1 is LGHDT and CDR2 is YNNKEL (reference sequence). This CDR3 is built from 15 residues. Losses at the gene ends were 0 bases for V and 3 bases for J; bases not matched to a gene: 4. CDR3 sequence reads: CASSQDFTGDYGYTF. The CDR3 DNA follows: TGTGCCAGCAGCCAAGATTTTACAGGGGACTATGGCTACACCTTC.

In regard to this clonotype: No conserved phenylalanine or tryptophan is present at the end of the CDR3, so a read error is the likely explanation. This CDR3 reads CASTELEGGLNEQFV. In nucleotides, the CDR3 is TGTGCCAGCACCGAGTTGGAGGGGGGACTCAATGAGCAGTTCGTC. This rearrangement joins TRBV12-3 or TRBV12-4 to TRBJ2-1; either TRBD1 or TRBD2 may supply D (6 bases each). Trimming cost V 7 bases and J 6 bases, with 19 bases left between them. The CDR3 spans 15 residues.

This clonotype has a count of ten or more. This chain links TRBV12-3 or TRBV12-4 with TRBJ1-3; D is unclear. Trimming removed 3 bases at V and 2 bases at J, with 5 bases between. The CDR3 runs 13 residues. The CDR3 here is CASSLSAGNTIYF. The CDR3 nucleotides are TGTGCCAGCAGTTTGAGCGCTGGAAACACCATATATTTT.

This clonotype was detected only a few times. CDR3 coding DNA: TGTGCCAGCAGTTTGGACAGGGTCGAAGCTTTCTTT. It translates to CASSLDRVEAFF. The V and J genes are TRBV12-3 or TRBV12-4 and TRBJ1-1; 8 nucleotides line up with TRBD1. The J segment lost 8 bases and the V segment lost 3 bases, leaving 2 bases of the junction unmatched. The CDR3 runs 12 residues.

A single count supports this clonotype. This CDR3 is CASRPTGTGFEQYV. The CDR3 DNA sequence: TGTGCCAGCAGGCCCACCGGGACAGGGTTCGAGCAGTACGTC. The chain uses TRBV6-6 and TRBJ2-7, with 9 positions matching TRBD1. There are 14 residues in the CDR3. From germline, CDR1 is MNHNY and CDR2 SVGAGI (reference sequence). V lost 6 bases to trimming and J lost 6 bases; unmatched junction nucleotides: 9.

This clonotype was picked up a small number of times. V usage is TRBV7-2 and J usage is TRBJ2-4, with D perhaps matching TRBD1 (6 bases). Trimming cost V 5 bases and J 8 bases, with 13 bases left between them. The length of the CDR3 is 13 residues. From germline, CDR1 is SGHTA and CDR2 FQGNSA. CDR3 loop: CASSPGHMYIQYF. CDR3 sequence (DNA): TGTGCCAGCAGCCCGGGACATATGTACATTCAGTACTTC.

In this sample, this clonotype turned up a few times. CDR3 nucleotide sequence: TGTGCCAGCAGCGTCGCCGGGGGCGGGGAGACCCAGTACTTC. This translates into CASSVAGGGETQYF. The rearrangement joins TRBV9 to TRBJ2-5, with D tentatively TRBD1 or TRBD2 (6 bases each). Trimming took off 2 bases at V and 5 bases at J, with 13 bases between the two ends. Germline V gene sequence: CDR1 SGDLS, CDR2 YYNGEE. This CDR3 contains 14 residues.

This clonotype came up once. At one boundary the junction diverges from the germline segment, which might be a read error. The chain recombines TRBV9 with TRBJ2-2, with D possibly being TRBD2 (6 bases). The CDR3 extends over 15 amino acids. Per the germline V gene, CDR1 is SGDLS and CDR2 is YYNGEE. CDR3 residues: CASSPWTGNTGGLFF. The CDR3 DNA sequence: TGTGCCAGCAGCCCTTGGACTGGAAATACCGGGGGGCTGTTTTTT.

In this sample, this clonotype turned up a few times. This chain connects TRBV11-2 to TRBJ1-2; D remains unclear. The CDR3 is 12 amino acids. Germline V lookup: CDR1 SGHAT, CDR2 FQNNGV. V lost 6 bases and J lost 8, with 13 bases in between. CDR3 in amino acids: CASSIPAGGYTF. In DNA form, the CDR3 reads TGTGCCAGCAGTATACCCGCCGGCGGCTACACCTTC.

The rearrangement uses TRBV4-1 and TRBJ1-3; D is uncertain. The CDR3 is made up of 17 amino acids. Trimming cost V 0 bases and J 9 bases, with 21 bases left between them. Germline V CDR1 and CDR2: MGHRA, YSYEKL. The CDR3 sequence: CASSQDVPGVSLGTIYF. The CDR3 DNA follows: TGCGCCAGCAGCCAAGATGTCCCGGGTGTCTCGTTGGGCACCATATATTTT.

This clonotype was counted only a few times. The chain carries TRBV7-6 and TRBJ2-2; D not certain. The CDR3 runs 14 residues. Per the germline V gene, CDR1 is SGHVS and CDR2 is FNYEAQ. V dropped 5 bases and J dropped 0 bases, with 7 bases sitting between them. CDR3 in amino acids: CASSVTTNTGELFF. CDR3 nucleotide sequence: TGTGCCAGCAGCGTTACCACGAACACCGGGGAGCTGTTTTTT.

In its sample, this clonotype was seen a few times. The V call is TRBV18, the J call TRBJ1-2; 7 nucleotides agree with TRBD1. The V and J ends lost 4 bases and 3 bases, in that order; junction bases with no gene match: 2. The CDR3 runs to 13 residues. From germline, CDR1 is KGHSH and CDR2 LQKENI. The CDR3 nucleotides read TGTGCCAGCTCACGACAGGGTGACTATGGCTACACCTTC. Amino acid sequence: CASSRQGDYGYTF.

This clonotype appeared a few times. The chain couples TRBV19 to TRBJ1-5, with D hard to call. In germline, CDR1 is LNHDA, CDR2 SQIVND (reference sequence). The CDR3 covers 15 residues. The V and J ends lost 3 bases and 0 bases respectively, with 9 bases between them. This CDR3 is CASSIQVPSNQPQHF. CDR3 coding DNA: TGTGCCAGTAGTATTCAAGTTCCTAGCAATCAGCCCCAGCATTTT.

In its sample, this clonotype was seen once. The genes are TRBV30 and TRBJ1-1; no clear D. The germline CDR1 and CDR2 sequences are GTSNPN and SVGIG (reference sequence). The CDR3 has 14 amino acids. V lost 0 bases and J lost 4, with 12 bases in between. CDR3 sequence (DNA): TGTGCCTGGAGTGTCGGCAGGTTTGGCACTGAAGCTTTCTTT. It is translated as CAWSVGRFGTEAFF.

This clonotype was picked up many times. The rearrangement uses TRBV4-1 and TRBJ1-1; tentative D call: TRBD1 (6 bases). Trimming removed 0 bases from V and 11 bases from J, with 13 bases in between. The CDR3 spans 13 residues. Germline V gene sequence: CDR1 MGHRA, CDR2 YSYEKL. The CDR3 DNA reads TGCGCCAGCAGCCAAGAGAGGCAGGGGAGGGCTTTCTTT. Its translation: CASSQERQGRAFF.

The chain employs TRBV6-2 or TRBV6-3 and TRBJ1-4; 8 nucleotides agree with TRBD1. J gave up 8 bases and V 6 bases, and 8 bases lay outside the gene matches. The CDR3 runs 14 residues. Germline V gene sequence: CDR1 MNHEY, CDR2 SVGEGT. The CDR3 DNA reads TGTGCCAGCAGCCCCGGGACAGGAGAAGAAAAACTGTTTTTT. Translation gives CASSPGTGEEKLFF.

This clonotype was found many times. The genes are TRBV7-2 and TRBJ1-1; D perhaps matches TRBD1 (5 bases). V gave up 3 bases and J gave up 1 base, with 9 bases separating them. The CDR3 has 14 amino acids. Per the germline V gene, CDR1 is SGHTA and CDR2 is FQGNSA. The CDR3 DNA reads TGTGCCAGCAGCTTCGACAGACAGAACACTGAAGCTTTCTTT. It codes for CASSFDRQNTEAFF.

This sequence joins TRBV7-6 and TRBJ1-1, with 9 nucleotides matching TRBD1. The germline CDR1 and CDR2 sequences are SGHVS and FNYEAQ. J was trimmed by 4 bases and V by 5 bases; bases with no gene match: 5. This CDR3 spans 14 amino acids. CDR3 sequence reads: CASSQGQGATEAFF. The CDR3, as DNA: TGTGCCAGCAGCCAGGGACAGGGTGCCACTGAAGCTTTCTTT.

This clonotype has a handful of counts. The chain links TRBV6-5 to TRBJ2-3; 11 bases fit TRBD2. Looked up from germline, CDR1 is MNHEY and CDR2 is SVGAGI. This CDR3 has 16 amino acids. V trimming: 6 bases; J trimming: 0 bases; junction bases outside the gene matches: 5. Here the CDR3 reads CASRNSGGGSTDTQYF. The DNA for the CDR3 is TGTGCCAGCAGAAATAGCGGGGGGGGTAGCACAGATACGCAGTATTTT.

V gene TRBV6-5 combines with J gene TRBJ1-1; the D is unclear. Germline CDR1 is MNHEY and CDR2 is SVGAGI. This CDR3 comprises 11 residues. Trimming took off 7 bases at V and 11 bases at J, with 14 bases between the two ends. The CDR3 DNA is TGTGCCAGCATCTCCTCCCGACGGGCTTTCTTT. Amino acid sequence: CASISSRRAFF.

The chain couples TRBV5-6 to TRBJ2-4; unclear D gene. Trimming pared 4 bases from V and 3 bases from J, leaving 17 bases between. This CDR3 contains 16 residues. CDR1 is SGHDT and CDR2 is YYEEEE in the germline V gene. CDR3 in amino acids: CASSTGHRWDKNIQYF. The CDR3 DNA sequence: TGTGCCAGCAGCACGGGTCACCGTTGGGACAAAAACATTCAGTACTTC.

This clonotype appeared a few times. The chain recombines TRBV27 with TRBJ1-4; D perhaps matches TRBD1 (6 bases). Deletions cut 6 bases from V and 7 bases from J, with 15 bases between. Germline values: CDR1 MNHEY, CDR2 SMNVEV (reference sequence). This CDR3 has 14 amino acids. For the CDR3, the DNA is TGTGCCAGCAGCGTCACAGGGAAGGGTGAAAAACTGTTTTTT. This encodes CASSVTGKGEKLFF.

This clonotype was recorded at least ten times. The chain is built from TRBV5-1 and TRBJ2-7; the D is unclear. The CDR3 loop spans 16 amino acids. V was pared by 0 bases and J by 0 bases, with 13 bases between. CDR1 SGHRS and CDR2 YFSETQ come from the germline V gene. CDR3 nucleotide sequence: TGCGCCAGCAGCTTGGTAGGTACGCACGGCTCCTACGAGCAGTACTTC. This gives the protein CASSLVGTHGSYEQYF.